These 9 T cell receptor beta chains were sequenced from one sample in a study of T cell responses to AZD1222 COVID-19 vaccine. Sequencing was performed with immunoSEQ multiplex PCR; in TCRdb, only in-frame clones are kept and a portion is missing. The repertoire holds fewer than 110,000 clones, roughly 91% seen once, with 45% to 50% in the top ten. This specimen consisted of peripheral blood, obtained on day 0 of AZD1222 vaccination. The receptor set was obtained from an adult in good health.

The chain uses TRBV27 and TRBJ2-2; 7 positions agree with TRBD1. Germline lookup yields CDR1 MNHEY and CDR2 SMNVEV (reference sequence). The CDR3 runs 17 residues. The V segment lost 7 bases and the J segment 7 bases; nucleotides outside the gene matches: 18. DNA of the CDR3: TGTGCCAGCAAGACCTTAGGGGACAGCCCTCTCGTCGGGGAGCTGTTTTTT. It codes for CASKTLGDSPLVGELFF.

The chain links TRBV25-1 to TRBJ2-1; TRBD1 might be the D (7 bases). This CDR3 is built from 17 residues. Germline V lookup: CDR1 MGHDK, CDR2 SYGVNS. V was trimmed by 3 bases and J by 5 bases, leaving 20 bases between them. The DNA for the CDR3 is TGTGCCAGCAGTGAGACGGAGGGGGCCTTCCTGGACAATGAGCAGTTCTTC. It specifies CASSETEGAFLDNEQFF.

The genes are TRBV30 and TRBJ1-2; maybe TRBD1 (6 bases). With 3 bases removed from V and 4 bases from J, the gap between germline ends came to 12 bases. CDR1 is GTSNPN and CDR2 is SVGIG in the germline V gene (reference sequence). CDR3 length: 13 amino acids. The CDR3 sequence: CAWRKGGIYGYTF. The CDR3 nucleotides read TGTGCCTGGAGGAAGGGGGGCATCTATGGCTACACCTTC.

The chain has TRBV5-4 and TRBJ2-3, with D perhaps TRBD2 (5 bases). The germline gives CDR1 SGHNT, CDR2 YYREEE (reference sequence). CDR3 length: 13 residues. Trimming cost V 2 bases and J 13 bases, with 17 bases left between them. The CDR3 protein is CASSLAGNLRKYF. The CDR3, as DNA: TGTGCCAGCAGCTTAGCCGGGAACCTCCGCAAGTATTTT.

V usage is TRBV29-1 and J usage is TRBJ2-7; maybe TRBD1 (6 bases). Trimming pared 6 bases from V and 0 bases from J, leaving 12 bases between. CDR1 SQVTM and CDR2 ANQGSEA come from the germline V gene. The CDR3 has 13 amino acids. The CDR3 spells CSVMKDSSYEQYF. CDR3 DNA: TGCAGCGTCATGAAGGACAGCTCCTACGAGCAGTACTTC.

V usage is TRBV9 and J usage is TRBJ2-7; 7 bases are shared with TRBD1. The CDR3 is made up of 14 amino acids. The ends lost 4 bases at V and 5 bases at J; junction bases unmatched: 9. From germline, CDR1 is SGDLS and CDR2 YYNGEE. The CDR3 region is CASSPKGAPDEQYF. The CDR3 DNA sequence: TGTGCCAGCAGCCCTAAGGGGGCGCCAGACGAGCAGTACTTC.

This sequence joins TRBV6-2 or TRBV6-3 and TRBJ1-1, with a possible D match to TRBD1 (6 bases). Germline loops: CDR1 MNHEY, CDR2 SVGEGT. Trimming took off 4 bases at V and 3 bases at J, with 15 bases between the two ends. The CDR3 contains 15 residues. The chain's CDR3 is CASSSPGEVHTEAFF. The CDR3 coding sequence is TGTGCCAGCAGTTCCCCAGGGGAGGTCCACACTGAAGCTTTCTTT.

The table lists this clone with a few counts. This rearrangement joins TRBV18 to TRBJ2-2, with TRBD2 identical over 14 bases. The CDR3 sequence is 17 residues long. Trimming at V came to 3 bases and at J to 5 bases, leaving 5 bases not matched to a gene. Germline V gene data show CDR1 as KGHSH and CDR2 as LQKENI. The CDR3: CASSPPGLAGVTGELFF. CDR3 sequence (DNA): TGTGCCAGCTCACCCCCGGGACTAGCGGGAGTAACCGGGGAGCTGTTTTTT.

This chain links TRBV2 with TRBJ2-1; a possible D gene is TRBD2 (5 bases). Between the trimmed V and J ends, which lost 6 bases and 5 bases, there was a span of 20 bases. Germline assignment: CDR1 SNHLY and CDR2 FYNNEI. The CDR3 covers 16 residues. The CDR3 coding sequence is TGTGCCAGCAGCGGGGAACCGTCATACATACACAATGAGCAGTTCTTC. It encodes CASSGEPSYIHNEQFF.